These T cell receptor beta chains were read from a single sample in a study of CD8+CD57+ T cells in acquired aplastic anemia. TCRdb passed the reads through MiXCR, listing each CDR3 protein once. The sample yields hundreds of thousands of distinct CDR3 sequences, 55% to 75% seen once. Sequencing was performed on sorted CD4+, CD8+, or CD8+CD57+ T cells (not recorded which) from PBMCs. All receptors derive from a human donor in good health, serving as a control. Both conserved end residues are part of each CDR3. Fields, in order: V gene, D gene, clone size, J gene, CDR3 DNA, CDR3 protein. A D gene is named only where the DNA matches it firmly. Only part of the rows carry a size: once, few, many, or a class if the clone is expanded.

TRBV2,.,.,TRBJ1-6,TGTGCCAGCCATGCGTTGATTACCCAGCCGAATTCACCCCTCCACTTT,CASHALITQPNSPLHF
TRBV7-9,.,.,TRBJ2-5,TGTGCCAGCAGCTTAGACGCGGGTCTTCCCCTCCACTTTTTC,CASSLDAGLPLHFF
TRBV20-1,TRBD1,many,TRBJ1-1,TGCAGTGCCCCTTCACAGGGGATGGGGGCTTTCTTT,CSAPSQGMGAFF
TRBV20-1,.,.,TRBJ2-7,TGCAGTGCTAGATCAGGGGGAGCGGGGAGCACCTACGAGCAGTACTTC,CSARSGGAGSTYEQYF
TRBV7-2,.,.,TRBJ1-6,TGTGCCAGCAAAGGGCGGATTTTCGCCGGGGAGCTGTTTCACTTT,CASKGRIFAGELFHF
TRBV5-1,.,.,TRBJ2-7,TGCGCCAGCAGCTTAGAGGGCTCTGGAAACTACGAGCAGTACTTC,CASSLEGSGNYEQYF
TRBV19,TRBD1,.,TRBJ2-7,TGTGCCAGTAGTGTAGGACAGGAATCCTACGAGCAGTACTTC,CASSVGQESYEQYF
TRBV6-5,.,many,TRBJ1-1,TGTGCCAGCAGTGGCCTTGGTGGGGTAGGGGGACGGCCTTTCTTT,CASSGLGGVGGRPFF
TRBV9,.,.,TRBJ1-6,TGTGCCAGCAGCCCCCGAGGGGGAGATTCACCCCTCCACTTT,CASSPRGGDSPLHF
TRBV19,.,few,TRBJ1-2,TGTGCCAGTAGTATCACAGGCCTCAACTATGGCTACACCTTC,CASSITGLNYGYTF
TRBV5-8,.,.,TRBJ2-7,TGCGCCAGCACCTTAGGGGGACGGAACTCCTACGAGCAGTACTTC,CASTLGGRNSYEQYF
TRBV7-2,.,many,TRBJ2-3,TGTGCCAGCAGCTTAGATACGTGGACCACAGATACGCAGTATTTT,CASSLDTWTTDTQYF
TRBV7-3,TRBD1,.,TRBJ1-1,TGTGCCAGCAGCCCCCGGACAGGGATAGGGTATGGCTACTTCTTT,CASSPRTGIGYGYFF
TRBV20-1,TRBD1,.,TRBJ2-7,TGCAGTGCCCGGGACAGCGAAGGAGTCTACGAGCAGTACTTC,CSARDSEGVYEQYF
TRBV20-1,.,.,TRBJ1-4,TGCAGTGCCACCTCAACCGGGCAGGCGGTTGAAAAACTGTTTTTT,CSATSTGQAVEKLFF
TRBV7-8,.,.,TRBJ1-2,TGTGCCAGCAGCGCTGGGACTAGCGGGTGGCCAAACCGCTTC,CASSAGTSGWPNRF
TRBV24-1,.,.,TRBJ1-4,TGTGCCAGCAGTGGTAACAGGCAGTTCCATGAAACCCTGTTTTTT,CASSGNRQFHETLFF
TRBV7-6,.,.,TRBJ1-1,TGTGCCAGCAGCTTGGACAGCACTGAAGCTTTCTTT,CASSLDSTEAFF
TRBV7-3,TRBD1,.,TRBJ1-1,TGTGCCAGCAGCAGACAGGGTGGTGGTCCGGCGGGGGCCACTGAAGCTTTCTTT,CASSRQGGGPAGATEAFF
TRBV20-1,.,.,TRBJ2-7,TGCAGTGCTAGAGATCGTCGGGTGAACACCGGGGAGCAGTACTTC,CSARDRRVNTGEQYF
TRBV9,.,.,TRBJ1-1,TGTGCCAGCAGCGCTAACCCCGGGACACCAGTTAGAACTTACACTGAAGCTTTCTTT,CASSANPGTPVRTYTEAFF
TRBV20-1,.,.,TRBJ2-6,TGCAGTGCCTCCGACAATTCTGGGGCCAACGTCCTGACTTTC,CSASDNSGANVLTF
TRBV6-2/TRBV6-3,.,many,TRBJ2-7,TGTGCCAGCAGTTATCTACAGGGAACATTAAGCTACGAGCAGTACTTC,CASSYLQGTLSYEQYF
TRBV15,.,.,TRBJ2-5,TGTGCCACCAGCAGGCTCACAAGGGGGTGGGGGCAAGAGACCCAGTACTTC,CATSRLTRGWGQETQYF
TRBV29-1,.,many,TRBJ2-7,TGCAGCGTTGGCCCCGACAGAGGGGCCGAGCAGTACTTC,CSVGPDRGAEQYF
TRBV15,.,few,TRBJ2-7,TGCGCCACCAGCGGAGATTCCGGGAGAGCCTACGAGCAGTACTTC,CATSGDSGRAYEQYF
TRBV12-3/TRBV12-4,TRBD1,.,TRBJ2-1,TGTGCCAGCAGCTGGACAGGCCACTACAATGAGCAGTTCTTC,CASSWTGHYNEQFF
TRBV7-6,TRBD1,.,TRBJ2-1,TGTGCCAGCGGCTTAGCGTCCCAGTCACAGGGGAAAGGGAGCAATGAGCAGTTCTTC,CASGLASQSQGKGSNEQFF
TRBV29-1,.,.,TRBJ1-1,TGCAGCCTTGCCCTCGGCGCTGAAGCTTTCTTT,CSLALGAEAFF
TRBV20-1,.,once,TRBJ1-2,TGCAGTGCTAGAGATCGTACCGAACAGTGGAACTATGGCTACACCTTC,CSARDRTEQWNYGYTF
TRBV7-9,.,many,TRBJ1-6,TGTGCCAGCAGCTTCGATTACAATTCACCCCTCCACTTT,CASSFDYNSPLHF
TRBV12-3/TRBV12-4,TRBD2,.,TRBJ2-5,TGTGCCAGCAGCCGGGGACTAGTAGAGACCCAGTACTTC,CASSRGLVETQYF
TRBV7-2,TRBD1,.,TRBJ2-1,TGTGCCAGCAGCCAACGACAGGGCACAGATTCGCAGGAGCAGTTCTTC,CASSQRQGTDSQEQFF
TRBV2,.,once,TRBJ1-5,.,CASSGYDDGYTFGSRTF
TRBV20-1,TRBD2,.,TRBJ2-3,TGCAGTGCTGGGACTAGCGGGGGGGGTTACGAGTACACGCAGTATTTT,CSAGTSGGGYEYTQYF
TRBV9,.,.,TRBJ2-7,TGTGCCAGCAGCTTCCAGGGTGAACTGAACTACGAGCAGTACTTC,CASSFQGELNYEQYF
TRBV9,.,.,TRBJ2-5,TGTGCCAGCAGCGTAGGGGGGCCCCAAGAGACCCAGTACTTC,CASSVGGPQETQYF
TRBV9,.,many,TRBJ1-3,TGTGCCAGCAGCGTTTTGGGGGCGGATGGAAACACCATATATTTT,CASSVLGADGNTIYF
TRBV9,.,.,TRBJ2-7,TGTGCCAGCAGAGACCCTTATAGCCTACGAGCAGTACACTTC,CASRDPYSLRAVHF
TRBV7-2,.,.,TRBJ1-6,TGTGCCAGCAGCCGCCCAGAGTCACCCCTCCACTTT,CASSRPESPLHF
TRBV15,.,.,TRBJ1-2,TGTGCCACCAGCAGAGATGGTTGGCCAGGCTCTGGCGACACCTTC,CATSRDGWPGSGDTF
TRBV7-9,.,.,TRBJ2-7,TGTGCCAGCAGCTCCGGCGCGGCAACCTGCGAGCAGAACTTC,CASSSGAATCEQNF